This T cell receptor (beta chain) comes out of a study of early T cells in non-severe SARS-CoV-2 infection. Study-wide context: Sequencing of bulk RNA from unsorted whole blood was done, without chain pairing. Study-wide results and caveats: VDJdb-based matching was biased toward anti-spike CD8 responses and missed private and CD4 specificities.

About this clonotype itself: Antigen: not known.

The length of the CDR3 is 12 residues. Germline V gives CDR1 DFQATT, CDR2 SNEGSKA (reference sequence). V lost 5 bases and J lost 5, with 12 bases in between. Researchers attached unique molecular identifiers to individual cDNA molecules. TCRdb passed the 5' RACE reads through MiXCR, listing each CDR3 protein once. The sample consists of roughly 65,000 distinct CDR3 sequences, more than 10% of them appearing once. This sequence was found in an adult who was a healthcare worker with PCR-confirmed SARS-CoV-2 infection or an uninfected control (not recorded which). Sequenced: whole blood. The V and J genes are TRBV20-1 and TRBJ2-5; D unclear. The CDR3 DNA is TGCAGTGCTCACGACTTGGCCGAGACCCAGTACTTC. This sequence encodes CSAHDLAETQYF.